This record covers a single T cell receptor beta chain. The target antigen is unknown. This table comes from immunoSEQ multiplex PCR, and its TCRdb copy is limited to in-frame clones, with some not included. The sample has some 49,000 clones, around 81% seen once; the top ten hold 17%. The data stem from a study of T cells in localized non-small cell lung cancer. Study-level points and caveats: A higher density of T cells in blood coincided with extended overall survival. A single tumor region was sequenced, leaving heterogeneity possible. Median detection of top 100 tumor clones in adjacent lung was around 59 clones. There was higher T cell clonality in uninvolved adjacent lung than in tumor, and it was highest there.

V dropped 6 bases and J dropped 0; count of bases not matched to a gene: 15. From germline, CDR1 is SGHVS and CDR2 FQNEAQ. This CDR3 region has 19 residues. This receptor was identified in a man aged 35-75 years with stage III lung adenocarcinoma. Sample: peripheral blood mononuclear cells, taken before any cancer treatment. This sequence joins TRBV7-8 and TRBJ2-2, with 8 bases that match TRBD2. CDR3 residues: CASSPPRAGANTNTGELFF. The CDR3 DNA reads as TGTGCCAGCAGTCCACCTCGAGCGGGGGCCAATACGAACACCGGGGAGCTGTTTTTT.